The clone carrying this T cell receptor (beta chain) was seen more than once but under ten times. This sample was taken from a study of Graves' ophthalmopathy and Graves' hyperthyroidism. Amplified TCR beta CDR3 regions were obtained using RNA transcripts as template. First-round RT-PCR with HTBI primers preceded a second-round multiplex PCR. TCRdb fed the multiplex PCR reads into MiXCR, producing one record per CDR3 protein. The data show about 550,000 distinct CDR3 sequences, approximately 35% seen once. Unmatched junction bases numbered 14, after V lost 1 base and J lost 1 base. CDR3 length: 19 residues. Germline V lookup: CDR1 LGHNA, CDR2 YNFKEQ.

This sequence was found in an adult man with Graves' hyperthyroidism. The chain combines TRBV4-2 with TRBJ1-1; TRBD1 matches 8 bases. Sequenced: peripheral blood or thyroid tissue (not recorded which). In DNA form, the CDR3 reads TGTGCCAGCAGCCAAGTCCTTGGACAGGGCGCTATATCGAACACTGAAGCTTTCTTT. It translates to CASSQVLGQGAISNTEAFF.